The clone carrying this T cell receptor (beta chain) was detected a few times. Profiling relied on immunoSEQ multiplex PCR, and the TCRdb table lists in-frame clones only, not all of them. The table records around 97,000 clones, around 91% of them present only once. This sample stems from a study of T cell changes during pregnancy in multiple sclerosis. V was pared by 10 bases and J by 0 bases, with 24 bases between. The CDR3 is made up of 17 amino acids. CDR1 is LNHDA, CDR2 SQIVND, per germline (reference sequence). The chain uses TRBV19 and TRBJ1-2; a possible D gene is TRBD1 (6 bases). The receptor's source is a female donor with multiple sclerosis, enrolled in a pregnancy study. The sample was peripheral blood, taken after pregnancy. The DNA for the CDR3 is TGTGCCACCCTGGGGGCCAACAGGCTCCTAGCTAACTATGGCTACACCTTC. It encodes CATLGANRLLANYGYTF.